This T cell receptor (beta chain) was recovered during a study of blood T cell repertoires in COVID-19. Study context: The samples span acute and convalescent COVID-19 from the United States, Italy and Spain. The cDNA or gDNA used as material had been derived from T cells, B-cell-depleted T cells, or PBMCs.

Per the original data handling: Using reference gene primer amplification, nucleated cell counts were estimated. Here immunoSEQ multiplex PCR was the method, and the copy in TCRdb shows in-frame clones only, minus some. Clone size and V and J calls were adopted from that table, with D and trimming inferred from the DNA. The sample contains some 220,000 clones, around 90% of which appear only once. Followed longitudinally, the Seattle patients had been enrolled during active infection. The sequence was collected from a young man with COVID-19, enrolled during active disease. Material: peripheral blood.

The CDR3 coding sequence is TGTGCCAGCAGCCCCCACAGCTCCTATAATTCACCCCTCCACTTT. Residues: CASSPHSSYNSPLHF. This sequence joins TRBV11-2 and TRBJ1-6, with unresolved D. Germline CDR1 reads SGHAT; CDR2 reads FQNNGV. The CDR3 is 15 residues long. V lost 5 bases and J lost 0, with 8 bases in between.